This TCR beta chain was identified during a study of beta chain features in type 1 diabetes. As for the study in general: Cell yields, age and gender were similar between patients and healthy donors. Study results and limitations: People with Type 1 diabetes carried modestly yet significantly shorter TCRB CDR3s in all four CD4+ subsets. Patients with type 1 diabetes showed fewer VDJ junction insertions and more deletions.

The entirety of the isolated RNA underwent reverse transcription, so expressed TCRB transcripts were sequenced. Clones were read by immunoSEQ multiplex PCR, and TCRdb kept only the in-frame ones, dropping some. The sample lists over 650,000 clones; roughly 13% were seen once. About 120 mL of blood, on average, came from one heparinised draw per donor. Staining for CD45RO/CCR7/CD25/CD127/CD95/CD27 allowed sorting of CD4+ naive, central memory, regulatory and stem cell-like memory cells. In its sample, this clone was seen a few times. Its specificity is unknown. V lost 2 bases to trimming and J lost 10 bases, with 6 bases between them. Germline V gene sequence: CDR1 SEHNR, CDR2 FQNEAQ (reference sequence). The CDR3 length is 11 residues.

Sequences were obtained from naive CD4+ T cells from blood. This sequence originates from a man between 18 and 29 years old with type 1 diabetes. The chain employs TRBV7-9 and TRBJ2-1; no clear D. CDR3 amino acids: CASSLTPEQFF. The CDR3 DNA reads TGTGCCAGCAGCTTAACCCCGGAGCAGTTCTTC.